These 24 T cell receptor beta chains originate from one sample sequenced in a study of T-cell reconstitution after alpha-beta-depleted transplantation in children. During its preparation, the TCRbeta library received unique molecular identifiers. TCRdb used MiXCR to reprocess the PCR reads, holding one entry per CDR3 protein. The data hold 100,000 or so distinct CDR3 sequences, with 15% to 18% observed a single time. This sample comprised PBMCs, mostly from graft donor cells, obtained 180 days after TCRalphabeta/CD19-depleted stem cell transplant. The receptor source for this set is a male patient aged 2 to 10 who had a stem cell transplant for acute lymphoblastic leukemia, so the T cells may come from the graft donor.

The CDR3 spells CASSQGDRESSGNTIYF. The CDR3, as DNA: TGCGCCAGCAGCCAGGGGGACAGAGAGAGCTCTGGAAACACCATATATTTT. The chain has TRBV4-3 and TRBJ1-3; 7 bases are a match to TRBD1. The length of the CDR3 is 17 residues. Germline values: CDR1 LGHNA, CDR2 YSLEER. After removal of 3 bases from V and 0 bases from J, the junction contained 8 bases not matched to a gene.

The chain links TRBV4-3 to TRBJ1-2, with D uncertain. Between the trimmed V and J ends, which lost 1 base and 4 bases, there was a span of 7 bases. The CDR3 runs to 13 residues. CDR1 and CDR2 from the germline V gene are LGHNA and YSLEER. The CDR3 DNA follows: TGCGCCAGCAGCCAAGCAGTGACCTATGGCTACACCTTC. Amino acid sequence: CASSQAVTYGYTF.

This sequence joins TRBV20-1 and TRBJ2-5; D unclear. V dropped 0 bases and J dropped 0 bases, with 20 bases sitting between them. Germline CDR1 and CDR2: DFQATT and SNEGSKA (reference sequence). This CDR3 comprises 18 residues. CDR3 in DNA: TGCAGTGCTAGAGATGGCCTTTACCCGGCTTGGTACCAAGAGACCCAGTACTTC. Residues: CSARDGLYPAWYQETQYF.

This clonotype was detected ten times or more. This chain connects TRBV6-5 to TRBJ2-7; 8 bases agree with TRBD2. This CDR3 has 14 amino acids. Trimming took 6 bases from V and 2 from J; bases not matched to a gene: 6. CDR1 and CDR2 (germline): MNHEY, SVGAGI. The DNA for the CDR3 is TGTGCCAGCAGGACGTCGGGGGGGACCTACGAGCAGTACTTC. Translation gives CASRTSGGTYEQYF.

The rearrangement links TRBV7-2 to TRBJ2-7; 7 nucleotides line up with TRBD1. After removal of 2 bases from V and 3 bases from J, the junction contained 13 bases not matched to a gene. This CDR3 region has 17 residues. Germline values: CDR1 SGHTA, CDR2 FQGNSA. The CDR3 DNA is TGTGCCAGCAGCTTAAGAGACAGGGTAGAGGGGAACTACGAGCAGTACTTC. Its protein is CASSLRDRVEGNYEQYF.

A few counts support this clonotype. The chain joins TRBV18 to TRBJ2-7; D gene unclear. CDR3 length: 13 residues. Per the germline V gene, CDR1 is KGHSH and CDR2 is LQKENI. The ends were cut back, 4 bases at V and 1 base at J, with 8 bases in the middle. The CDR3 protein is CASSQDQSYEQYF. The CDR3 DNA sequence: TGTGCCAGCTCACAGGACCAATCCTACGAGCAGTACTTC.

This clonotype has a handful of counts. The CDR3 DNA follows: TGCAGTGCTAGAGAGTGGACAGACTCACCTGAAGCTTTCTTT. It is translated as CSAREWTDSPEAFF. The chain uses TRBV20-1 and TRBJ1-1, with a tentative D call TRBD1 (6 bases). The CDR3 has 14 residues. Germline-derived CDR1 and CDR2 are DFQATT and SNEGSKA (reference sequence). Trimming took off 0 bases at V and 6 bases at J, with 14 bases between the two ends.

This clonotype was observed a few times. The chain links TRBV5-1 to TRBJ2-5; D assignment may be TRBD1 or TRBD2 (5 bases each). The CDR3 spans 14 residues. V was clipped by 4 bases and J by 5 bases, with 15 bases between them. CDR1 is SGHRS and CDR2 is YFSETQ in the germline V gene. CDR3 sequence: CASSPGTLGETQYF. The CDR3 DNA reads TGCGCCAGCAGCCCCGGGACGCTGGGGGAGACCCAGTACTTC.

V gene TRBV29-1 combines with J gene TRBJ1-1; 8 nucleotides line up with TRBD1. In germline, CDR1 is SQVTM, CDR2 ANQGSEA. J lost 5 bases, V lost 6 bases, and 5 bases had no gene match. There are 12 residues in the CDR3. This chain's CDR3 is CSVPRTGTEAFF. The CDR3 nucleotides are TGCAGCGTGCCCCGGACAGGGACTGAAGCTTTCTTT.

This chain uses TRBV7-2 with TRBJ1-2, with 8 bases fitting TRBD1. This CDR3 region has 13 residues. CDR1 and CDR2 (germline): SGHTA, FQGNSA. Unmatched junction bases numbered 5, after V lost 4 bases and J lost 7 bases. The CDR3: CASSSGGASGYTF. The CDR3 DNA follows: TGTGCCAGCAGCTCAGGGGGCGCGAGTGGCTACACCTTC.

This clonotype was detected only a few times. The chain combines TRBV20-1 with TRBJ2-3; tentatively, D is TRBD1 (6 bases). The CDR3 has 15 amino acids. Between the trimmed V and J ends, which lost 0 bases and 10 bases, there was a span of 20 bases. Germline-derived CDR1 and CDR2 are DFQATT and SNEGSKA (reference sequence). The CDR3 DNA reads as TGCAGTGCTAGAGACGAGACAGGCTCCCCAACCGCGCAGTATTTT. This sequence encodes CSARDETGSPTAQYF.

A few counts support this clonotype. The chain carries TRBV29-1 and TRBJ2-1; TRBD1 agrees at 10 bases. Trimming at V came to 6 bases and at J to 12 bases, leaving 11 bases not matched to a gene. The CDR3 spans 13 residues. Looked up from germline, CDR1 is SQVTM and CDR2 is ANQGSEA. The CDR3 DNA reads as TGCAGCGTGTGGGACAGGGGAGGCCCTGGGCAGTTCTTC. Encoded protein: CSVWDRGGPGQFF.

This chain connects TRBV7-9 to TRBJ2-7, with TRBD1 identical over 7 bases. Germline lookup yields CDR1 SEHNR and CDR2 FQNEAQ (reference sequence). V was pared by 0 bases and J by 2 bases, with 7 bases of the junction left unmatched. This CDR3 is 16 amino acids long. CDR3 in DNA: TGTGCCAGCAGCTTAGCAGTGGGGACAGAGCCCTACGAGCAGTACTTC. Translation gives CASSLAVGTEPYEQYF.

The chain joins TRBV7-8 to TRBJ2-2; D could derive from TRBD1 or TRBD2 (6 bases each). Trimming pared 5 bases from V and 7 bases from J, leaving 20 bases between. The CDR3 loop spans 16 amino acids. CDR1 and CDR2 from the germline V gene are SGHVS and FQNEAQ. The CDR3 DNA reads TGTGCCAGCAGCGAATTCCAGGGGAGGCCGGGCGGGGAGCTGTTTTTT. As protein: CASSEFQGRPGGELFF.

The rearrangement links TRBV19 to TRBJ2-2, with D perhaps matching TRBD2 (5 bases). The germline V gene has CDR1 LNHDA and CDR2 SQIVND (reference sequence). The CDR3 covers 14 residues. The V end lost 8 bases, the J end lost 6 bases, and 16 bases lay between the germline ends. CDR3 nucleotides: TGTGCCAGTGAGGCAGGCTCGAGGGCCGGGGAGCTGTTTTTT. This gives the protein CASEAGSRAGELFF.

The chain uses TRBV14 and TRBJ2-3; TRBD2 matches at 13 bases. Per germline, CDR1 SGHDN and CDR2 FVKESK. The CDR3 loop spans 16 amino acids. J lost 5 bases, V lost 0 bases, and 2 bases had no gene match. CDR3 in amino acids: CASSQDRTSGRDTQYF. For the CDR3, the DNA is TGTGCCAGCAGCCAAGATCGGACTAGCGGGAGAGATACGCAGTATTTT.

The table lists this clonotype with a few counts. The chain couples TRBV6-1 to TRBJ2-7, with 10 nucleotides matching TRBD1. With V trimmed by 6 bases and J by 7 bases, 9 bases remained unmatched. The V gene's germline CDR1 is MNHNS and CDR2 SASEGT. CDR3 size: 14 residues. CDR3 loop: CASSFDRGRVEQYF. DNA for the CDR3: TGTGCCAGCAGCTTCGACAGGGGGCGCGTAGAGCAGTACTTC.

This clonotype has a handful of counts. The chain combines TRBV7-8 with TRBJ1-5; D unclear. Germline V lookup: CDR1 SGHVS, CDR2 FQNEAQ. V shed 7 bases and J shed 4 bases, with 20 bases lying between them. There are 16 residues in the CDR3. The CDR3 region is CASTLNRLALNQPQHF. The CDR3 DNA reads TGTGCCAGCACCCTTAACCGACTGGCCCTGAATCAGCCCCAGCATTTT.

The sample holds a few counts of this clonotype. The V and J genes are TRBV11-2 and TRBJ2-1; 10 positions match TRBD2. The CDR3 is 17 amino acids. After removal of 5 bases from V and 9 bases from J, the junction contained 16 bases not matched to a gene. Germline CDR1 and CDR2: SGHAT and FQNNGV. The CDR3 is CASSPIFGASGGGEQFF. CDR3 nucleotide sequence: TGTGCCAGCAGCCCAATCTTCGGAGCTAGCGGGGGCGGTGAGCAGTTCTTC.

This clonotype was seen only a few times. The J gene is TRBJ1-4, the V gene TRBV6-1, with a possible D match to TRBD1 (6 bases). Germline V gene lookup returns CDR1 MNHNS and CDR2 SASEGT. The CDR3 spans 15 residues. V lost 6 bases, J lost 0 bases, and 11 bases lay in between. CDR3 in amino acids: CASRRRGATNEKLFF. The CDR3 DNA reads as TGTGCCAGCAGGCGCAGGGGCGCAACTAATGAAAAACTGTTTTTT.

This chain connects TRBV7-7 to TRBJ1-5; D possibly corresponds to TRBD1 (5 bases). Trimming removed 5 bases at V and 7 bases at J, with 12 bases between. The length of the CDR3 is 13 residues. CDR1 is SSHAT, CDR2 FNYEAQ, per germline (reference sequence). The CDR3 reads CASSRTQGQPQHF. The CDR3, as DNA: TGTGCCAGCAGCCGAACCCAGGGCCAGCCCCAGCATTTT.

This clonotype was counted only a few times. The chain recombines TRBV5-1 with TRBJ2-5; a possible D gene is TRBD2 (7 bases). This CDR3 has 14 residues. V lost 6 bases, J lost 3 bases, and 15 bases lay in between. Germline-derived CDR1 and CDR2 are SGHRS and YFSETQ. In nucleotides, the CDR3 is TGCGCCAGCACGGCGGGGGCGATTAAAGAGACCCAGTACTTC. Its translation: CASTAGAIKETQYF.

This clonotype was observed many times. This chain joins TRBV5-1 and TRBJ1-1, with D perhaps matching TRBD1 (5 bases). The V and J ends lost 3 bases and 5 bases respectively, with 11 bases between them. Germline V gene sequence: CDR1 SGHRS, CDR2 YFSETQ. The CDR3 has 13 residues. The CDR3 DNA reads TGCGCCAGCAGCTCGGGGGTATTTACTGAAGCTTTCTTT. Protein sequence: CASSSGVFTEAFF. Using reference TRBV5-1 and TRBJ1-1 for the parts outside the CDR3, the full variable domain is KAGVTQTPRYLIKTRGQQVTLSCSPISGHRSVSWYQQTPGQGLQFLFEYFSETQRNKGNFPGRFSGRQFSNSRSEMNVSTLELGDSALYLCASSSGVFTEAFFGQGTRLTVV.

V and J are TRBV5-6 and TRBJ2-2, with no clear D. V was pared by 0 bases and J by 7 bases, with 10 bases between. This CDR3 region has 14 residues. Germline V gene data show CDR1 as SGHDT and CDR2 as YYEEEE. As DNA, the CDR3 is TGTGCCAGCAGCTTGGGTCTCTTTAACGGGGAGCTGTTTTTT. Its translation is CASSLGLFNGELFF.